This TCR beta chain stems from a study of blood T cell repertoires in COVID-19. The CDR3 has 12 residues. Deletions cut 0 bases from V and 4 bases from J, with 6 bases between. The germline V gene encodes CDR1 GTSNPN and CDR2 SVGIG (reference sequence). In its sample, this clone was seen once. Sequencing used immunoSEQ multiplex PCR; TCRdb keeps in-frame clones, though not all of them. The sample includes roughly 81,000 clones, around nine tenths of them seen just once. The chain employs TRBV30 and TRBJ1-1; D gene uncertain. Material: peripheral blood. This sequence originates from a man aged 25 to 45 with acute or convalescent COVID-19. The CDR3: CAWSVGGTEAFF. Written as DNA, the CDR3 is TGTGCCTGGAGTGTAGGAGGCACTGAAGCTTTCTTT. The variable domain in full, with the rest retrieved from reference TRBV30 and TRBJ1-1, is SQTIHQWPATLVQPVGSPLSLECTVEGTSNPNLYWYRQAAGRGLQLLFYSVGIGQISSEVPQNLSASRPQDRQFILSSKKLLLSDSGFYLCAWSVGGTEAFFGQGTRLTVV.